The 7 T cell receptor beta chains below come from one sample, sequenced in a study of cytomegalovirus exposure and HLA in healthy donors. Primers: 60 Vbeta forward and 13 Jbeta reverse. This table comes from immunoSEQ multiplex PCR, and its TCRdb copy is limited to in-frame clones, with some not included. The sample carries about 130,000 clones, around three fifths recorded once. Sequenced: PBMCs. The receptors were sampled from a woman between 40 and 50 years old in good health and CMV-seronegative.

This clone came up a few times. The genes are TRBV19 and TRBJ2-1, with D perhaps matching TRBD1 (5 bases). The CDR3 totals 15 residues. The V and J ends lost 7 bases and 9 bases respectively, with 22 bases between them. CDR1 is LNHDA and CDR2 is SQIVND in the germline V gene (reference sequence). CDR3 nucleotides: TGTGCCAGTAAAAGGGGCAGGACCCCCGGTGGTGAGCAGTTCTTC. Encoded protein: CASKRGRTPGGEQFF.

The rearrangement joins TRBV29-1 to TRBJ2-4, with D uncertain. V lost 7 bases and J lost 0, with 7 bases in between. This CDR3 contains 12 residues. Germline V gene lookup returns CDR1 SQVTM and CDR2 ANQGSEA. CDR3 loop: CSGGGAKNIQYF. The CDR3, as DNA: TGCAGCGGCGGCGGAGCCAAAAACATTCAGTACTTC.

Comment on this clone: At the DNA level, this CDR3 is encoded by other sequences in the same sample as well. The rearrangement joins TRBV5-4 to TRBJ1-2, with D possibly TRBD1 on 5 matching bases. Trimming took 1 base from V and 3 from J, leaving 7 bases between them. CDR3 length: 13 amino acids. CDR1 SGHNT and CDR2 YYREEE come from the germline V gene (reference sequence). The CDR3 DNA follows: TGTGCCAGCAGCTTGCCGGGGGACTATGGCTACACCTTC. It yields the protein CASSLPGDYGYTF.

J is TRBJ1-1 and V is TRBV29-1; the D is unclear. CDR1 SQVTM and CDR2 ANQGSEA come from the germline V gene. The CDR3 spans 13 residues. V was shortened by 6 bases and J by 11 bases, with 22 bases between the two germline ends. The CDR3: CSVETLLGRTAFF. The CDR3 bases are TGCAGCGTCGAGACTCTACTAGGGAGAACGGCTTTCTTT. Full variable domain (missing parts from reference TRBV29-1 and TRBJ1-1): SAVISQKPSRDICQRGTSLTIQCQVDSQVTMMFWYRQQPGQSLTLIATANQGSEATYESGFVIDKFPISRPNLTFSTLTVSNMSPEDSSIYLCSVETLLGRTAFFGQGTRLTVV.

The chain joins TRBV6-5 to TRBJ1-2, with D possibly matching TRBD1 (6 bases). V lost 6 bases and J lost 8, with 19 bases in between. The CDR3 runs to 14 residues. Germline loops: CDR1 MNHEY, CDR2 SVGAGI. The CDR3 DNA follows: TGTGCCAGCAGCCCAGACAGGAGGCTAGGGGGCTACACCTTC. Its protein product is CASSPDRRLGGYTF.

The chain recombines TRBV5-1 with TRBJ2-1, with 7 bases that match TRBD2. Looked up from germline, CDR1 is SGHRS and CDR2 is YFSETQ. This CDR3 has 17 residues. V trimming: 2 bases; J trimming: 5 bases; junction bases outside the gene matches: 13. CDR3 sequence reads: CASSLGRGLPGDNEQFF. The CDR3 DNA follows: TGCGCCAGCAGCTTAGGGCGGGGACTACCGGGGGACAATGAGCAGTTCTTC.

The genes are TRBV19 and TRBJ1-3; D call uncertain. V shed 8 bases and J shed 3 bases, with 14 bases lying between them. The germline CDR1 and CDR2 sequences are LNHDA and SQIVND (reference sequence). The CDR3 extends over 14 amino acids. In nucleotides, the CDR3 is TGTGCCAGTGCCCGGGGATGGCTTGGAAACACCATATATTTT. Translation: CASARGWLGNTIYF. Together with reference TRBV19 and TRBJ1-3, the CDR3 gives the full variable domain: DGGITQSPKYLFRKEGQNVTLSCEQNLNHDAMYWYRQDPGQGLRLIYYSQIVNDFQKGDIAEGYSVSREKKESFPLTVTSAQKNPTAFYLCASARGWLGNTIYFGEGSWLTVV.